This T cell receptor beta chain was obtained from a study of T-cell memory formation after mild COVID-19. The wider study: Largely, TCR clusters stayed within a single donor.

TCRdb independently ran MiXCR on the 5' RACE reads; one entry per CDR3 protein. The sample has approximately 100,000 distinct CDR3 sequences; approximately 12% are singletons. This clonotype turned up a few times. Its antigen is still unknown. Whole-study findings and limits: Day 37-peaking second-wave clones had unconfirmed SARS-CoV-2 specificity. Some clones that responded were present in memory (sampled pre-infection), which suggests cross-reactive memory joined.

The CDR3 contains 18 residues. Germline loops: CDR1 PRHDT, CDR2 FYEKMQ (reference sequence). V lost 0 bases to trimming and J lost 5 bases, with 20 bases between them. The receptor was derived from a man between 18 and 29 years old who had mild COVID-19 (a few samples of this study predate the infection). Cell type and time point are not known. This sequence joins TRBV13 and TRBJ2-1; D not certain. Sequencing used PBMCs or a T cell subset sorted from them (not recorded which). CDR3 DNA: TGTGCCAGCAGCTTAGGCTATATCGTGCCACGAACCAACAATGAGCAGTTCTTC. It specifies CASSLGYIVPRTNNEQFF.